A selection of T cell receptor beta chains follows, all from one sample in a study of identical twins. TCRdb fed the 5' RACE reads into MiXCR, producing one record per CDR3 protein. The sample has about 530,000 distinct CDR3 sequences; around 22% are singletons. The same sample was also studied in work on yellow fever vaccine responses in identical twins.

The source material was CD4+ T cells sorted from blood. These receptors were obtained from a woman under 30 in good health. The CDR3 runs from the conserved cysteine through the conserved F or W. Each record gives: V gene, clone size, D gene, J gene, CDR3 DNA, CDR3 protein. The D gene is left open where the match is weak. Size is omitted from some rows. Given values are once, few, many or a class for expanded clones.

>TRBV6-2/TRBV6-3|few|.|TRBJ2-1
TGTGCCAGCAGTCGCAACAGGGCCACCCTCTCCTACAATGAGCAGTTCTTC
CASSRNRATLSYNEQFF
>TRBV28|few|.|TRBJ1-3
TGTGCCAGCAGGGCCTCGGAGGGGAGTGTGTACGGAAACACCATATATTTT
CASRASEGSVYGNTIYF
>TRBV12-3/TRBV12-4|.|TRBD1|TRBJ1-1
TGTGCCAGCAGTCCGGGACAGGGGGCTGTTGAAGCTTTCTTT
CASSPGQGAVEAFF
>TRBV28|.|TRBD1|TRBJ2-7
TGTGCCAGCAGTTTGCCCCAGGGGGCCCCCACCTACGAGCAGTACTTC
CASSLPQGAPTYEQYF
>TRBV6-1|.|.|TRBJ2-2
TGTGCCAGCAGGAACGGCAGGGAGAGGACCGGGGAGCTGTTTTTT
CASRNGRERTGELFF
>TRBV29-1|.|TRBD2|TRBJ2-7
TGCAGCGTCGGGACTAGGAACTTCTACGAGCAGTACTTC
CSVGTRNFYEQYF
>TRBV20-1|.|.|TRBJ2-3
TGCAGTGCTAAGACAGGCGCAGATACGCAGTATTTT
CSAKTGADTQYF
>TRBV2|.|TRBD1|TRBJ1-2
TGTGCCGGGAGACGACAGGGCTATGGCTACACCTTC
CAGRRQGYGYTF
>TRBV5-1|few|TRBD1|TRBJ1-1
TGCGCCAGCAGCTTGGTGACAGGGCCTGAAGCTTTCTTT
CASSLVTGPEAFF
>TRBV9|few|.|TRBJ2-3
TGTGCCAGCAGCTTCGGGTCTAATCCTTCGATGCATACGCAGTATTTT
CASSFGSNPSMHTQYF
>TRBV6-1|.|TRBD1|TRBJ1-2
TGTGCCAGCAGTACAGGGGGAGCTAACTATGGCTACACCTTC
CASSTGGANYGYTF
>TRBV9|.|.|TRBJ1-3
TGTGCCAGCAGCGTACGAACTGGAAACACCATATATTTT
CASSVRTGNTIYF
>TRBV5-1|few|TRBD2|TRBJ2-2
TGCGCCAGCAGCCAAGGACTAGCGGTTTACACCGGGGAGCTGTTTTTT
CASSQGLAVYTGELFF
>TRBV5-1|.|TRBD2|TRBJ2-3
TGCGCCAGCAGCTTGACCCCCCCTGTTAGCGGGGGGTCTGTGGGCACAGATACGCAGTATTTT
CASSLTPPVSGGSVGTDTQYF
>TRBV5-1|few|.|TRBJ1-2
TGCGCCAGCAGCTCGGACGTTGGCTACACCTTC
CASSSDVGYTF
>TRBV29-1|few|TRBD2|TRBJ2-2
TGCAGCGTGGCACTAGCGCCTGCGAACACCGGGGAGCTGTTTTTT
CSVALAPANTGELFF
>TRBV5-1|.|TRBD2|TRBJ2-1
TGCGCCAGCAGCCCCCGCAGCGGGATTTACAATGAGCAGTTCTTC
CASSPRSGIYNEQFF
>TRBV20-1|.|.|TRBJ1-3
TGCAGTGCTAGCAACCACCGGGATCCTGCTGGAAACACCATATATTTT
CSASNHRDPAGNTIYF
>TRBV27|.|TRBD2|TRBJ2-7
TGTGCCAGCCGACAACCCGGGGGGACCTACGAGCAGTACTTC
CASRQPGGTYEQYF
>TRBV4-1|.|TRBD2|TRBJ2-7
TGCGCCAGCAGCTCTGCGGGAGTGGGACTAGCGAGGCCCTACGAGCAGTACTTC
CASSSAGVGLARPYEQYF
>TRBV19|.|TRBD2|TRBJ2-3
TGTGCCACCCAGACTAGCGCGAGCACAGATACGCAGTATTTT
CATQTSASTDTQYF
>TRBV2|.|TRBD1|TRBJ2-1
TGTGCCAGCAGTCTGCCGACCGGGACAGGTTCCTACAATGAGCAGTTCTTC
CASSLPTGTGSYNEQFF
>TRBV5-6|few|TRBD1|TRBJ1-3
TGTGCCAGCAGCGGGACAGGGTACTGGAACACCATATATTTT
CASSGTGYWNTIYF
>TRBV6-5|.|TRBD1|TRBJ1-2
TGTGCCAGCAGTTATCCGGGGACAGCTCTTGGTGGCTACACCTTC
CASSYPGTALGGYTF